These T cell receptor beta chains were read from a single sample in a study of T cells after yellow fever vaccination. TCRdb re-called the 5' RACE reads through MiXCR, storing one row per CDR3 protein. The data show tens of thousands of distinct CDR3 sequences, with just under 8% seen just once and around 38% held by the top ten. The source material was CD8+ T cells sorted from PBMCs, sampled on the day of the yellow fever booster vaccination. These TCRs come from a man aged 25 to 45 who received the YFV17D yellow fever vaccine. Both conserved end residues are part of each CDR3. The D gene is left open where the match is weak. Clone size is given for some rows only: seen once, a few or many times, or a class if the clone is expanded.

v_call,clone_size,j_call,d_call,cdr3_nt,cdr3_aa
TRBV9,few,TRBJ2-6,-,TGTGCCAGCACCAGGGACTCTGGGGCCAACGTCCTGACTTTC,CASTRDSGANVLTF
TRBV3-1,few,TRBJ1-5,TRBD1,TGTGCCAGCAGCCAAGGAGGGACAGGGGGACCTTATCAGCCCCAGCATTTT,CASSQGGTGGPYQPQHF
TRBV30,-,TRBJ2-2,-,TGTGCCTGGGACCGGGACTCTAGTCCCGGGGAGCTGTTTTTT,CAWDRDSSPGELFF
TRBV27,-,TRBJ2-7,TRBD2,TGTGCCAGCAGTTTGGTCGGGGGGGGCTCCTACGAGCAGTACTTC,CASSLVGGGSYEQYF
TRBV7-9,few,TRBJ2-7,-,TGTGCCAGCACCTCCGACAACCCCTACGAGCAGTACTTC,CASTSDNPYEQYF
TRBV20-1,-,TRBJ2-3,-,TGCAGTGCTAGAAGTCCTAGCACAGATACGCAGTATTTT,CSARSPSTDTQYF
TRBV28,few,TRBJ1-1,-,TGTGCCAGCAGTTTGAGTCTCAGCCACACTGAAGCTTTCTTT,CASSLSLSHTEAFF
TRBV6-2/TRBV6-3,few,TRBJ2-7,-,TGTGCCACATCACCCGGGGCGGGCCTGACCTACGAGCAGTACTTC,CATSPGAGLTYEQYF
TRBV27,few,TRBJ1-1,-,TGTGCCAGCAGTTTGTACTTGAACACTGAAGCTTTCTTT,CASSLYLNTEAFF
TRBV12-3/TRBV12-4,few,TRBJ2-7,-,TGTGCCAGCAGTTTGGCCGGGGTTCCTGAGCAGTACTTC,CASSLAGVPEQYF
TRBV27,-,TRBJ2-1,TRBD2,TGTGCCAGCAGTCCCCTCAGCGGGAGCTCCTACAATGAGCAGTTCTTC,CASSPLSGSSYNEQFF
TRBV12-3/TRBV12-4,few,TRBJ2-7,TRBD2,TGTGCCAGCATAAATAGCGGGAGAATCTACGAGCAGTACTTC,CASINSGRIYEQYF
TRBV6-5,many,TRBJ2-1,TRBD2,TGTGCCAGCAGTTCCGGGACTAGTTGGTATAATGAGCAGTTCTTC,CASSSGTSWYNEQFF
TRBV3-1,many,TRBJ2-1,TRBD2,TGTGCCAGCAGCAAACTGGCTAGCGGGAAAAATGAGCAGTTCTTC,CASSKLASGKNEQFF
TRBV6-5,few,TRBJ2-7,TRBD1,TGTGCCAGCAGTTACTCGCTGACAGGGACCTACGAGCAGTACTTC,CASSYSLTGTYEQYF
TRBV6-5,-,TRBJ2-2,TRBD2,TGTGCCAGCAGTTACCCTAGCGGGGTCTTGGTCGGGGAGCTGTTTTTT,CASSYPSGVLVGELFF
TRBV4-3,-,TRBJ1-3,-,TGCGCCAGCAGCCAAGATGTATCCGGAAACACCATATATTTT,CASSQDVSGNTIYF
TRBV18,few,TRBJ2-6,TRBD2,TGTGCCAGCTCACCGGGACTAGCGGGCTCCTCTGGGGCCAACGTCCTGACTTTC,CASSPGLAGSSGANVLTF
TRBV10-2,few,TRBJ2-1,-,TGCGCCAGCAGTGCCGGGACCACCATCGGAAGGTTCTTC,CASSAGTTIGRFF
TRBV5-4,-,TRBJ2-2,TRBD2,TGTGCGTCAACCCTAGCGGGAACCGGGGAGCTGTTTTTT,CASTLAGTGELFF
TRBV29-1,few,TRBJ2-7,TRBD2,TGCAGCGTTAGGACTAGCGGGAGCCCCAACTCCTACGAGCAGTACTTC,CSVRTSGSPNSYEQYF
TRBV6-2/TRBV6-3,-,TRBJ2-5,-,TGTGCCAGCAGACGAGGGACCGGGGAGACCCAGTACTTC,CASRRGTGETQYF
TRBV14,few,TRBJ2-5,TRBD2,TGTGCCAGCAGCCCCTGGACTAGCAGTGACCAAGAGACCCAGTACTTC,CASSPWTSSDQETQYF
TRBV28,few,TRBJ2-5,TRBD2,TGTGCCAGCAGTTTCGCGGGAGGAGAGACCCAGTACTTC,CASSFAGGETQYF
TRBV5-1,-,TRBJ2-5,-,TGCGCCAGCAGCTTGGCCGTACAGAACCCAGCGGAGACCCAGTACTTC,CASSLAVQNPAETQYF
TRBV5-6,few,TRBJ2-3,-,TGTGCCAGCAGCACTCTATTAGGGGGAGATACGCAGTATTTT,CASSTLLGGDTQYF
TRBV5-5,few,TRBJ2-7,-,TGTGCCAGCAGCTTGTACGGGAACAACGAGCAGTACTTC,CASSLYGNNEQYF
TRBV30,-,TRBJ1-5,-,TGTGCCTGGAGTGTAGGTGCCAACGGGGGGGAGCCCCAGCATTTT,CAWSVGANGGEPQHF
TRBV20-1,few,TRBJ1-2,-,TGCAGTGGGGGTCCTGGAGGCTACACCTTC,CSGGPGGYTF
TRBV2,-,TRBJ2-7,-,TGTGCCAGCACCGGGACACTGGTTGGGTACGAGCAGTACTTC,CASTGTLVGYEQYF
TRBV3-1,many,TRBJ2-3,-,TGTGCCAGCAGGTCCGGGAAACTCCGGGATACGCAGTATTTT,CASRSGKLRDTQYF
TRBV27,few,TRBJ2-5,-,TGTGCCAGCAGTTTATGGGAGGGGGGATTGGAGACCCAGTACTTC,CASSLWEGGLETQYF
TRBV29-1,-,TRBJ2-1,-,TGCAGCGTTGAAGCCGGCTTCGATGAGCAGTTCTTC,CSVEAGFDEQFF
TRBV14,-,TRBJ1-1,-,TGTGCCAGCAGCCAAGACGAGGGGGACTTGGACACTGAAGCTTTCTTT,CASSQDEGDLDTEAFF
TRBV18,few,TRBJ1-1,-,TGTGCCAGCTCACCTCCGTCCTTGGACGGAAACATGAACACTGAAGCTTTCTTT,CASSPPSLDGNMNTEAFF
TRBV4-3,many,TRBJ2-7,-,TGCGCCAGCAGCCAAGAACCGGGATTGTCCTACGAGCAGTACTTC,CASSQEPGLSYEQYF
TRBV20-1,few,TRBJ2-7,-,TGCAGTGCTAGGCCCCCGGCGACTCGGTACGAGCAGTACTTC,CSARPPATRYEQYF
TRBV20-1,-,TRBJ2-7,TRBD2,TGCATGGCGGGGGGGGGAGTGGCCGAGCAGTACTTC,CMAGGGVAEQYF
TRBV7-9,many,TRBJ2-3,-,TGTGCCAGTAGTTTCGCAGATACGCAGTATTTT,CASSFADTQYF
TRBV10-3,many,TRBJ2-3,TRBD1,TGTGCCATCAGCGGGACAGGGACAGATACGCAGTATTTT,CAISGTGTDTQYF
TRBV29-1,few,TRBJ2-2,-,TGCAGCGTTGAGTTTGCTAGGTTGTGGGAGCTGTTTTTT,CSVEFARLWELFF
TRBV6-1,many,TRBJ2-1,-,TGTGCCAGCAGCCCGTCCTCCTACAATGAGCAGTTCTTC,CASSPSSYNEQFF
TRBV6-2/TRBV6-3,-,TRBJ1-5,-,TGTGCCAGCAAAGGGGCTGGCAATCAGCCCCAGCATTTT,CASKGAGNQPQHF
TRBV7-6,many,TRBJ2-5,TRBD1,TGTGCCAGCAGCACCGACTTAGACAGGGCGCAAGAGACCCAGTACTTC,CASSTDLDRAQETQYF
TRBV4-1,-,TRBJ1-3,-,TGCGCCAGCAGCCAAGGTGACGCTGGAAACACCATATATTTT,CASSQGDAGNTIYF
TRBV12-3/TRBV12-4,many,TRBJ2-5,-,TGTGCCAGCAGTTTCGGCCCCCACCGGGAGACCCAGTACTTC,CASSFGPHRETQYF
TRBV4-3,-,TRBJ2-6,-,TGCGCCAGCAGCCACGCCGAGGGGTTTGGGGCCAACGTCCTGACTTTC,CASSHAEGFGANVLTF
TRBV5-1,many,TRBJ2-4,TRBD1,TGCGCCAGCAGCTTGGCCCAAAGGTCCCGGGACAGGCAACCCTTAGCCAAAAACATTCAGTACTTC,CASSLAQRSRDRQPLAKNIQYF
TRBV7-2,-,TRBJ2-3,TRBD1,TGTGCCAGCAGCTTAGTAGCCGGGACAGGGGCCACAGATACGCAGTATTTT,CASSLVAGTGATDTQYF
TRBV11-2,few,TRBJ2-1,-,TGTGCCAGCAGCTTAGATCCCGCCGGGCAGTTCTTC,CASSLDPAGQFF
TRBV7-9,-,TRBJ2-7,TRBD2,TGTGCCAGCAGCCCCGGGACTAGCGGGAGGGCTTACGAGCAGTACTTC,CASSPGTSGRAYEQYF
TRBV5-1,few,TRBJ1-2,-,TGCGCCAGCAGGCTTGGATTTGGCGCTAACTATGGCTACACCTTC,CASRLGFGANYGYTF
TRBV5-1,-,TRBJ2-1,-,TGCGCCAGCAGCCTCCCGGGACGGCCAGGTCAGTTCTTC,CASSLPGRPGQFF